This TCR beta chain was recorded in a study of immune characterization of retroperitoneal liposarcoma. TCRdb called the PCR reads again in MiXCR, with one record for every CDR3 protein. The data contain about 4,100 distinct CDR3 sequences, 30% to 35% of them singletons. Per the germline V gene, CDR1 is MNHNS and CDR2 is SASEGT. V lost 7 bases, J lost 2 bases, and 3 bases stayed unmatched. CDR3 length equals 13 residues. This sequence joins TRBV6-1 and TRBJ2-7; TRBD2 agrees at 9 bases. Sample: blood. This clonotype was obtained from a female donor with retroperitoneal liposarcoma. The chain's CDR3 is CASTRLAAYEQYF. CDR3 nucleotides: TGTGCCAGCACTCGACTAGCGGCCTACGAGCAGTACTTC.